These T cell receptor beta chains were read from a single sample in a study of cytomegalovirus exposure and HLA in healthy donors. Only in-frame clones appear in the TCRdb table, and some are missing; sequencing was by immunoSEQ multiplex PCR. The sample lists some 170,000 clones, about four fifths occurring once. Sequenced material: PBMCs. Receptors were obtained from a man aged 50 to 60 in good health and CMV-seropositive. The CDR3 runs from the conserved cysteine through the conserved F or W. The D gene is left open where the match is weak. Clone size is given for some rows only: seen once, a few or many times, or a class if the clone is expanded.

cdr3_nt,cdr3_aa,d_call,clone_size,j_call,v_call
TGTGCCAGCAGCCTCCAACAGGACAGCTATAGCAATCAGCCCCAGCATTTT,CASSLQQDSYSNQPQHF,.,.,TRBJ1-5,TRBV7-2
TGTGCCAGTACCCCGAGGACAGGACAACCCAACTATGGCTACACCTTC,CASTPRTGQPNYGYTF,TRBD1,.,TRBJ1-2,TRBV19
TGTGCCAGCAGAGCCGGACTTAACACTGAAGCTTTCTTT,CASRAGLNTEAFF,.,once,TRBJ1-1,TRBV6-4
TGCGCCAGCAGCTTTCTAGCTGGGGCCAACGTCCTGACTTTC,CASSFLAGANVLTF,.,.,TRBJ2-6,TRBV5-1
TGCGCCAGCAGCCAATTCTTCGACACCACCTCTGGAAACACCATATATTTT,CASSQFFDTTSGNTIYF,.,.,TRBJ1-3,TRBV4-1
TGCAGCGTTGATTTCTTCGCGGAGACCCAGTACTTC,CSVDFFAETQYF,.,.,TRBJ2-5,TRBV29-1
TGTGCCAGTAGTATAGACTACAGGGGTGACTATGGCTACACCTTC,CASSIDYRGDYGYTF,TRBD1,.,TRBJ1-2,TRBV19
TGTGCCAGCAGCTTTGCGGCTAGCACAGATACGCAGTATTTT,CASSFAASTDTQYF,.,.,TRBJ2-3,TRBV7-6
TGCGCCAGCAGCCGAACCGCGGGGAGCTCCTACAATGAGCAGTTCTTC,CASSRTAGSSYNEQFF,.,.,TRBJ2-1,TRBV4-1
TGTGCCAGCAGCCGTAGCGGTACAGATACGCAGTATTTT,CASSRSGTDTQYF,.,few,TRBJ2-3,TRBV7-3
TGTGCCAGCAGCCTAAATTCTGACAGCACGTACAATGAGCAGTTCTTC,CASSLNSDSTYNEQFF,.,.,TRBJ2-1,TRBV27
TGTGCCAGCAGTTACATGACAGGGAGCCCAAACACTGAAGCTTTCTTT,CASSYMTGSPNTEAFF,TRBD1,.,TRBJ1-1,TRBV6-5
TGTGCCAGCAGCTTCACCAACCCGGGTGGGCAAGAGACCCAGTACTTC,CASSFTNPGGQETQYF,.,.,TRBJ2-5,TRBV11-2
TGTGCCAGCAGCGGGGGCATCGTTGCAGCGGGAGCCTCGGGACAGTACTTC,CASSGGIVAAGASGQYF,TRBD2,few,TRBJ2-7,TRBV28
TGTGCCATCAGTGAGACAGAACAGAACACTGAAGCTTTCTTT,CAISETEQNTEAFF,.,once,TRBJ1-1,TRBV10-3
TGCGCCAGCAGCCCTCAGGGGGACACTGAAGCTTTCTTT,CASSPQGDTEAFF,TRBD1,.,TRBJ1-1,TRBV5-1
TGCGCCAGCAGCAACGGGACAGGGGGTTTAGGCTACACCTTC,CASSNGTGGLGYTF,TRBD1,few,TRBJ1-2,TRBV5-1
TGTGCCAGCAGTCCCCAGGGGGTCAACGAGCAGTACTTC,CASSPQGVNEQYF,TRBD1,.,TRBJ2-7,TRBV6-5
TGTGCCAGCGGACCGGGACTAGAGGCTGGGGCCAACGTCCTGACTTTC,CASGPGLEAGANVLTF,TRBD2,.,TRBJ2-6,TRBV5-4
TGTGCCAGCAGCCCAGGGGGAACTAATGAAAAACTGTTTTTT,CASSPGGTNEKLFF,TRBD1,many,TRBJ1-4,TRBV5-4
TGTGCCAGTAGTTCGGGACTTAACAATGAGCAGTTCTTC,CASSSGLNNEQFF,.,.,TRBJ2-1,TRBV19
TGCGCCAGCAGCTGGGACAGGGAAAACACTGAAGCTTTCTTT,CASSWDRENTEAFF,TRBD1,.,TRBJ1-1,TRBV5-1
TGTGCCAGCAGCACAGCTTCGACCTACGAGCAGTACTTC,CASSTASTYEQYF,.,.,TRBJ2-7,TRBV7-9
TGTGCCAGCAGTGAACAGTGGACAGGGGGCTACACCTTC,CASSEQWTGGYTF,TRBD1,.,TRBJ1-2,TRBV25-1
TGTGCCAGCAGGGTTGACAGGCAAAATCGGGCTTTCTTT,CASRVDRQNRAFF,.,.,TRBJ1-1,TRBV2
TGTGCCAGCAGTCGGACAGGGGACATGAACACTGAAGCTTTCTTT,CASSRTGDMNTEAFF,TRBD1,.,TRBJ1-1,TRBV6-6
TGTGCCAGCAGCCCCGGGATCTACAATGAGCAGTTCTTC,CASSPGIYNEQFF,.,few,TRBJ2-1,TRBV11-2
TGTGCCAGCAGACCTTACGGGGTCCACAATGAGCAGTTCTTC,CASRPYGVHNEQFF,.,.,TRBJ2-1,TRBV28
TGTGCCAGCAGCCCCGACAGGGTTGGCGAGCAGTACTTC,CASSPDRVGEQYF,TRBD1,.,TRBJ2-7,TRBV7-9
TGTGCCAGCAGCTTGGGTAGCTCTGGGGCCAACGTCCTGACTTTC,CASSLGSSGANVLTF,.,.,TRBJ2-6,TRBV5-6
TGTGCCACCATACCGGTATATGGCTACACCTTC,CATIPVYGYTF,.,few,TRBJ1-2,TRBV7-9
TGTGCCAGCAGCTTAGGTTTCCGGGCCGGAAGGGGCGAGCAGTACTTC,CASSLGFRAGRGEQYF,.,.,TRBJ2-7,TRBV11-2